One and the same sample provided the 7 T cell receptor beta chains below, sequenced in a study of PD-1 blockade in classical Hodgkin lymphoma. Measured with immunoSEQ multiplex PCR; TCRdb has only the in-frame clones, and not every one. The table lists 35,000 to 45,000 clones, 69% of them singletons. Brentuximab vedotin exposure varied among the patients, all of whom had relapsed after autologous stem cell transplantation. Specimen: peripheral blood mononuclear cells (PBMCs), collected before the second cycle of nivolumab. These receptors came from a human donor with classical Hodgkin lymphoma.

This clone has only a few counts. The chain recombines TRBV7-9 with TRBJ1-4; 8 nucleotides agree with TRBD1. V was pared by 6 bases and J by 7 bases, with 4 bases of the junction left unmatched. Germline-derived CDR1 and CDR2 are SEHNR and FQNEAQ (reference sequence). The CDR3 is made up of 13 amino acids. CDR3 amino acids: CASRAGQGEKLFF. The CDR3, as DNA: TGTGCCAGCAGAGCCGGACAGGGTGAAAAACTGTTTTTT.

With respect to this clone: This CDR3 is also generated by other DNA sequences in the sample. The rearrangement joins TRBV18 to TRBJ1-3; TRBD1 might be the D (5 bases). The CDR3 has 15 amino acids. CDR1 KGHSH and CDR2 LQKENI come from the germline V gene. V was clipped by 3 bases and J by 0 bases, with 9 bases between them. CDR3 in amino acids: CASSPGPGSGNTIYF. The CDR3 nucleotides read TGTGCCAGCTCACCGGGACCGGGCTCTGGAAACACCATATATTTT.

CDR3 nucleotides: TGTGCCAGCAGTCCACAAGGTCTCTCTGGAAACACCATATATTTT. Protein product: CASSPQGLSGNTIYF. The chain couples TRBV6-6 to TRBJ1-3, with D hard to call. V was shortened by 5 bases and J by 0 bases, with 11 bases between the two germline ends. Germline V gene sequence: CDR1 MNHNY, CDR2 SVGAGI (reference sequence). CDR3 length equals 15 residues.

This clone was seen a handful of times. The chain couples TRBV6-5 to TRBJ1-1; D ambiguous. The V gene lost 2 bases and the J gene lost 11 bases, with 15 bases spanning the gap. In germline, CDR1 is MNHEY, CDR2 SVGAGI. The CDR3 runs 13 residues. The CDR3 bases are TGTGCCAGCAGTTACGGGTCGGGAAGCACGGCTTTCTTT. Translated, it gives CASSYGSGSTAFF.

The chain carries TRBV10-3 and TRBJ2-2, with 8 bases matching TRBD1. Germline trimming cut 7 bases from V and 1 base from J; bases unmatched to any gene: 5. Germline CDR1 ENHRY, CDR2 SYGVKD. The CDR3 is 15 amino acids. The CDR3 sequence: CAINGGTGNTGELFF. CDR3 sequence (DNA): TGTGCCATCAATGGGGGGACAGGGAACACCGGGGAGCTGTTTTTT.

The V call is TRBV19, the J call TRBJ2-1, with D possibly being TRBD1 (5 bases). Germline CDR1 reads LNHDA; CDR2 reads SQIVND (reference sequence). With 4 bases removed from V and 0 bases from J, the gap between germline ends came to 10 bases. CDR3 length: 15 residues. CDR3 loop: CASSRGIGSYNEQFF. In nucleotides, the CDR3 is TGTGCCAGTAGTAGGGGCATAGGCTCCTACAATGAGCAGTTCTTC. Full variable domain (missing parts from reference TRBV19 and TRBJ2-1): DGGITQSPKYLFRKEGQNVTLSCEQNLNHDAMYWYRQDPGQGLRLIYYSQIVNDFQKGDIAEGYSVSREKKESFPLTVTSAQKNPTAFYLCASSRGIGSYNEQFFGPGTRLTVL.

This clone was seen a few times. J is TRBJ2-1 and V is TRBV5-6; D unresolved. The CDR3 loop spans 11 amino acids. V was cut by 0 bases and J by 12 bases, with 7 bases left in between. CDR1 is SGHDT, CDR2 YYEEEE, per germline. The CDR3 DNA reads TGTGCCAGCAGCTTGGGAACTGTGCAGTTCTTC. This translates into CASSLGTVQFF.